Below, 25 T cell receptor beta chains from the same sample are listed, as sequenced in a study of blood T cell repertoires in COVID-19. Profiling relied on immunoSEQ multiplex PCR, and the TCRdb table lists in-frame clones only, not all of them. The sample yields around 120,000 clones, approximately 80% seen once. Sequenced: peripheral blood. The receptors originated from a man between 65 and 85 years old with acute or convalescent COVID-19.

The chain is built from TRBV9 and TRBJ2-7; D not certain. CDR3 size: 14 residues. The germline V and J ends were trimmed by 0 bases and 1 base, with 8 bases remaining between them. CDR1 and CDR2 from the germline V gene are SGDLS and YYNGEE. DNA for the CDR3: TGTGCCAGCAGCGTAGATCACACGTCCTACGAGCAGTACTTC. It translates to CASSVDHTSYEQYF.

The rearrangement joins TRBV9 to TRBJ2-7, with D maybe TRBD1 (7 bases). V lost 3 bases, J lost 7 bases, and 20 bases lay in between. Germline V gene lookup returns CDR1 SGDLS and CDR2 YYNGEE. There are 15 residues in the CDR3. As DNA, the CDR3 is TGTGCCAGCAGCGGTGGAGGGGGCCTCTCTAGGGAGCAGTACTTC. Translating it yields CASSGGGGLSREQYF.

This sequence joins TRBV28 and TRBJ2-2, with D uncertain. The CDR3 is 13 residues long. The V and J ends lost 1 base and 8 bases respectively, with 8 bases between them. Germline CDR1 and CDR2: MDHEN and SYDVKM. Here the CDR3 reads CASSLLAGGELFF. The CDR3 region has the DNA TGTGCCAGCAGTTTATTGGCAGGTGGGGAGCTGTTTTTT.

V usage is TRBV6-5 and J usage is TRBJ2-1; the match to TRBD2 covers 11 bases. Germline CDR1 reads MNHEY; CDR2 reads SVGAGI. Trimming at V came to 4 bases and at J to 8 bases, leaving 10 bases not matched to a gene. This CDR3 has 16 amino acids. CDR3 in amino acids: CASSFDLSGRADEQFF. The CDR3 nucleotides read TGTGCCAGCAGTTTCGATCTTAGCGGGAGGGCCGATGAGCAGTTCTTC.

The chain carries TRBV3-1 (or the pseudogene TRBV3-2) and TRBJ2-7, with 7 positions matching TRBD2. CDR3 size: 15 residues. V dropped 4 bases and J dropped 3; count of bases not matched to a gene: 9. Germline V gene sequence: CDR1 LGHDT, CDR2 YNNKEL (reference sequence). The DNA of the CDR3 is TGTGCCAGCAGCCCCGGGAGTAGCGGGTTCTACGAGCAGTACTTC. It is translated as CASSPGSSGFYEQYF.

The J gene is TRBJ2-2, the V gene TRBV3-1 (or the pseudogene TRBV3-2); the D is unclear. V gave up 4 bases and J gave up 6 bases, with 9 bases separating them. This CDR3 is built from 13 residues. CDR1 is LGHDT and CDR2 is YNNKEL in the germline V gene (reference sequence). Here the CDR3 reads CASSRGGSGELFF. CDR3 nucleotides: TGTGCCAGCAGCCGAGGTGGGTCCGGGGAGCTGTTTTTT.

The chain uses TRBV7-9 and TRBJ2-7; TRBD1 aligns across 8 bases. The CDR3 has 15 residues. V lost 5 bases, J lost 3 bases, and 9 bases stayed unmatched. Germline CDR1 is SEHNR and CDR2 is FQNEAQ (reference sequence). The CDR3 loop reads CASSPSHRGVYEQYF. The DNA of the CDR3 is TGTGCCAGCAGCCCCTCCCACAGGGGGGTCTACGAGCAGTACTTC.

The CDR3 is CASSSDGSRGHQPQHF. As DNA, the CDR3 is TGTGCCAGCAGCTCCGACGGGAGTAGGGGCCATCAGCCCCAGCATTTT. V usage is TRBV7-2 and J usage is TRBJ1-5; tentatively, D is TRBD1 (5 bases). The germline V gene encodes CDR1 SGHTA and CDR2 FQGNSA. With 4 bases removed from V and 5 bases from J, the gap between germline ends came to 18 bases. The length of the CDR3 is 16 residues.

The rearrangement links TRBV28 to TRBJ2-1, with 9 nucleotides matching TRBD1. CDR3 length: 16 residues. Losses at the gene ends were 4 bases for V and 4 bases for J; bases not matched to a gene: 8. Germline CDR1 and CDR2: MDHEN and SYDVKM. The CDR3 loop reads CASSSQGAREYNEQFF. The DNA for the CDR3 is TGTGCCAGCAGTTCACAGGGGGCTCGGGAGTACAATGAGCAGTTCTTC.

The genes are TRBV14 and TRBJ1-1; unclear D gene. Trimming cost V 3 bases and J 1 base, with 18 bases left between them. Germline-derived CDR1 and CDR2 are SGHDN and FVKESK. The CDR3 contains 17 residues. CDR3 nucleotide sequence: TGTGCCAGCAGCCAGGAGCGGAACAGCATCCCGAACACTGAAGCTTTCTTT. This codes for CASSQERNSIPNTEAFF.

The chain uses TRBV7-2 and TRBJ2-5; D remains ambiguous. Looked up from germline, CDR1 is SGHTA and CDR2 is FQGNSA. This CDR3 has 12 residues. Trimming left V 3 bases short and J 3 bases short, with 5 bases between. The CDR3: CASSFTEETQYF. As DNA, the CDR3 is TGTGCCAGCAGCTTCACGGAAGAGACCCAGTACTTC. Looking up the rest from reference TRBV7-2 and TRBJ2-5 gives the full variable domain: GAGVSQSPSNKVTEKGKDVELRCDPISGHTALYWYRQSLGQGLEFLIYFQGNSAPDKSGLPSDRFSAERTGGSVSTLTIQRTQQEDSAVYLCASSFTEETQYFGPGTRLLVL.

This rearrangement joins TRBV7-9 to TRBJ2-7; TRBD1 agrees at 8 bases. The CDR3 is 16 amino acids. V lost 7 bases, J lost 0 bases, and 11 bases stayed unmatched. CDR1 and CDR2 from the germline V gene are SEHNR and FQNEAQ (reference sequence). The CDR3 nucleotides are TGTGCCAGCACCCGAGGTAGGCAGGGGGCCTCCTACGAGCAGTACTTC. Residues: CASTRGRQGASYEQYF.

The V call is TRBV10-3, the J call TRBJ1-2; no definite D call. Germline assignment: CDR1 ENHRY and CDR2 SYGVKD. The CDR3 runs 13 residues. The ends were cut back, 2 bases at V and 5 bases at J, with 9 bases in the middle. CDR3 DNA sequence: TGTGCCATCAGTGAGACCCACGGGTATGGCTACACCTTC. Translating gives CAISETHGYGYTF.

V usage is TRBV7-2 and J usage is TRBJ2-2; TRBD1 is a possible D gene (6 bases). The CDR3 totals 15 residues. Deletions cut 5 bases from V and 1 base from J, with 11 bases between. Germline V lookup: CDR1 SGHTA, CDR2 FQGNSA. CDR3 sequence (DNA): TGTGCCAGCAGCACAGGGATTGGGAACACCGGGGAGCTGTTTTTT. It yields the protein CASSTGIGNTGELFF.

J is TRBJ1-5 and V is TRBV5-6; 7 nucleotides agree with TRBD1. The length of the CDR3 is 14 residues. Per germline, CDR1 SGHDT and CDR2 YYEEEE. After removal of 2 bases from V and 2 bases from J, the junction contained 1 base not matched to a gene. CDR3 DNA: TGTGCCAGCAGCTTCGGGACAGGCAATCAGCCCCAGCATTTT. This translates into CASSFGTGNQPQHF.

This clone was recorded only once. V and J are TRBV5-1 and TRBJ2-7, with TRBD2 identical over 14 bases. The V segment lost 4 bases and the J segment 0 bases; nucleotides outside the gene matches: 6. This CDR3 spans 17 amino acids. Germline V lookup: CDR1 SGHRS, CDR2 YFSETQ. CDR3 sequence reads: CASSGTSGSGGSYEQYF. CDR3 nucleotide sequence: TGCGCCAGCAGCGGGACTAGCGGGAGTGGAGGCTCCTACGAGCAGTACTTC.

This chain joins TRBV6-5 and TRBJ2-7; D is possibly TRBD2 (6 bases). The CDR3 covers 12 residues. Germline loops: CDR1 MNHEY, CDR2 SVGAGI. V was cut by 6 bases and J by 13 bases, with 19 bases left in between. CDR3 coding DNA: TGTGCCAGCAGCCCGACCCGGGACTTAGTATACTTC. Translating it yields CASSPTRDLVYF.

The rearrangement joins TRBV7-2 to TRBJ1-1, with D perhaps TRBD1 (5 bases). V lost 1 base, J lost 4 bases, and 22 bases lay in between. The CDR3 runs 18 residues. CDR1 and CDR2 from the germline V gene are SGHTA and FQGNSA. CDR3 protein: CASSLELNLRGFGTEAFF. The CDR3, as DNA: TGTGCCAGCAGCTTAGAGTTAAATTTAAGGGGCTTCGGCACTGAAGCTTTCTTT.

This rearrangement joins TRBV6-5 to TRBJ1-2, with D perhaps matching TRBD1 (5 bases). The CDR3 extends over 14 amino acids. Germline CDR1 reads MNHEY; CDR2 reads SVGAGI. Trimming cost V 2 bases and J 6 bases, with 13 bases left between them. This CDR3 reads CASSYRGDSNGYTF. In nucleotides, the CDR3 is TGTGCCAGCAGTTACCGGGGGGATTCAAATGGCTACACCTTC.

The rearrangement uses TRBV6-4 and TRBJ1-2; D gene ambiguous. Trimming pared 2 bases from V and 7 bases from J, leaving 20 bases between. CDR3 length: 16 residues. Germline V CDR1 and CDR2: MRHNA, SNTAGT. The CDR3 coding sequence is TGTGCCAGCAGTGACGAAGCCAGTTCAAACGCAGGTGGCTACACCTTC. It codes for CASSDEASSNAGGYTF.

This clone has only a few counts. The chain has TRBV5-6 and TRBJ1-2, with 9 bases fitting TRBD1. In germline, CDR1 is SGHDT, CDR2 YYEEEE. This CDR3 contains 15 residues. The V segment lost 2 bases and the J segment 6 bases; nucleotides outside the gene matches: 8. The CDR3 DNA reads TGTGCCAGCAGCTTCTGGGGACAGGGACGGGATGGCTACACCTTC. Its translation: CASSFWGQGRDGYTF.

This clone occurred once. V is TRBV24-1 and J is TRBJ1-1; 9 bases map to TRBD1. The CDR3 is 18 amino acids. Per germline, CDR1 KGHDR and CDR2 SFDVKD. V dropped 1 base and J dropped 4; count of bases not matched to a gene: 12. CDR3 sequence: CATSDFPGQGREGTEAFF. The CDR3 DNA reads TGTGCCACCAGTGATTTTCCCGGACAGGGGCGAGAAGGCACTGAAGCTTTCTTT.

The rearrangement joins TRBV5-1 to TRBJ2-2; weak D call: TRBD2 (6 bases). Trimming shortened V by 3 bases and J by 6 bases, and 18 bases separated the two germline ends. CDR3 length equals 16 residues. Germline V gene data show CDR1 as SGHRS and CDR2 as YFSETQ. This chain's CDR3 is CASSSFGGMDAGELFF. CDR3 bases: TGCGCCAGCAGCTCATTTGGCGGGATGGACGCCGGGGAGCTGTTTTTT.

CDR3 loop: CASSYSLLLSNEQFF. The DNA for the CDR3 is TGTGCCAGCAGTTACAGTCTCCTTTTATCCAATGAGCAGTTCTTC. The chain recombines TRBV27 with TRBJ2-1; the D is unclear. The CDR3 extends over 15 amino acids. Germline V gene lookup returns CDR1 MNHEY and CDR2 SMNVEV (reference sequence). Trimming removed 4 bases at V and 6 bases at J, with 16 bases between.

V usage is TRBV4-2 and J usage is TRBJ2-7, with TRBD2 matching 13 bases. Unmatched junction bases numbered 6, after V lost 5 bases and J lost 2 bases. The length of the CDR3 is 16 residues. Germline V gene data show CDR1 as LGHNA and CDR2 as YNFKEQ. Here the CDR3 reads CASSKGLAGETYEQYF. The DNA of the CDR3 is TGTGCCAGCAGCAAAGGACTAGCGGGGGAGACCTACGAGCAGTACTTC.